This T cell receptor beta chain appears in the sequencing data of a study of T cell responses to AZD1222 COVID-19 vaccine. Study conclusions and caveats: Possibly, clonal diversity was underestimated; donors were largely white British and included more females. Increased Spike-specific TCR breadth and depth were observed after two AZD1222 doses. Among those given AZD1222, only 5 to 7 were seropositive at baseline.

The V gene's germline CDR1 is MNHEY and CDR2 SMNVEV (reference sequence). The V segment lost 5 bases and the J segment 15 bases; nucleotides outside the gene matches: 17. CDR3 length: 15 amino acids. Points on this clone: Its antigen is still unknown.

Sequencing was performed with immunoSEQ multiplex PCR; in TCRdb, only in-frame clones are kept and a portion is missing. There are more than 130,000 clones in the sample; approximately 90% occur only once, and about 3.4% lies in the top ten. This chain links TRBV27 with TRBJ2-3; TRBD1 matches at 10 bases. The sequenced sample was peripheral blood, obtained on day 0 of AZD1222 vaccination. The sequence was obtained from an adult in good health. CDR3 protein: CASSPGQGVISRYYF. In DNA, the CDR3 is TGTGCCAGCAGTCCCGGACAGGGGGTTATCTCAAGATATTATTTT.